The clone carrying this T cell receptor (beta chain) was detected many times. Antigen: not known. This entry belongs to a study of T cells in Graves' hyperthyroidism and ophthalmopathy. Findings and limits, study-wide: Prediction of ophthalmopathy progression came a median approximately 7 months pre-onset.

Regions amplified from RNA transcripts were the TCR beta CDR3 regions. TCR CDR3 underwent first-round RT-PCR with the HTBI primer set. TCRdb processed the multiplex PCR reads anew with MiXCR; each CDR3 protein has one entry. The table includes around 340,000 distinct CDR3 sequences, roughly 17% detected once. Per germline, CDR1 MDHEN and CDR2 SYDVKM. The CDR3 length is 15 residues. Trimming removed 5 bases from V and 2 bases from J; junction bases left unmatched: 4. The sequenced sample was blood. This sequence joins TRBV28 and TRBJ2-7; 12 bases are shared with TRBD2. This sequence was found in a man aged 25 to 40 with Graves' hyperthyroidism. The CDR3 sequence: CASSQASGRAYEQYF. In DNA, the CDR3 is TGTGCCAGCAGTCAGGCTAGCGGGAGGGCCTACGAGCAGTACTTC.